The 16 T cell receptor beta chains given below trace back to one sample, sequenced in a study of early T cells in non-severe SARS-CoV-2 infection. Each CDR3 protein gets one entry after TCRdb re-called the 5' RACE reads with MiXCR. The sample has some 66,000 distinct CDR3 sequences, less than 9.5% seen once. Sequencing input: whole blood. Receptors were obtained from an adult who was a healthcare worker with PCR-confirmed SARS-CoV-2 infection or an uninfected control (not recorded which).

J is TRBJ1-5 and V is TRBV28; 7 nucleotides agree with TRBD1. Per germline, CDR1 MDHEN and CDR2 SYDVKM. Trimming at V came to 6 bases and at J to 2 bases, leaving 10 bases not matched to a gene. The CDR3 length is 16 residues. Here the CDR3 DNA reads TGTGCCAGCAGACCACCTACAGGGGAAGGCAATCAGCCCCAGCATTTT. Translation: CASRPPTGEGNQPQHF.

The chain links TRBV29-1 to TRBJ2-1; TRBD2 is a possible D gene (6 bases). CDR1 is SQVTM and CDR2 is ANQGSEA in the germline V gene. The CDR3 consists of 14 residues. The DNA of the CDR3 is TGCACCCACGAGGGGACTCGCTCCATGAATGAGCAGTTCTTC. Translation gives CTHEGTRSMNEQFF.

The V call is TRBV6-1, the J call TRBJ2-7; TRBD2 agrees at 14 bases. The J segment lost 2 bases and the V segment lost 3 bases, leaving 6 bases of the junction unmatched. The CDR3 contains 17 residues. In germline, CDR1 is MNHNS, CDR2 SASEGT. The CDR3 region is CASSDLGLAGVPYEQYF. CDR3 nucleotides: TGTGCCAGCAGTGACTTGGGACTAGCGGGAGTCCCCTACGAGCAGTACTTC.

The V call is TRBV7-9, the J call TRBJ2-1; TRBD2 aligns across 14 bases. The CDR3 contains 20 residues. Germline V gene lookup returns CDR1 SEHNR and CDR2 FQNEAQ (reference sequence). After removal of 4 bases from V and 0 bases from J, the junction contained 11 bases not matched to a gene. The CDR3, as DNA: TGTGCCAGCAGCTCACTCCCGGGACTAGCGGGAGCGCACTCCTACAATGAGCAGTTCTTC. Translating it yields CASSSLPGLAGAHSYNEQFF.

V is TRBV9 and J is TRBJ2-3; 11 nucleotides align to TRBD2. The germline gives CDR1 SGDLS, CDR2 YYNGEE. CDR3 length: 17 residues. The V gene end was trimmed by 0 bases and the J gene end by 2 bases; junction bases not matched to a gene: 5. CDR3 DNA sequence: TGTGCCAGCAGCGTAGATCCTAGCGGGAGGCCCACAGATACGCAGTATTTT. Protein: CASSVDPSGRPTDTQYF.

This clonotype was observed at least ten times. This chain links TRBV29-1 with TRBJ2-3; D unclear. V lost 4 bases and J lost 5, with 10 bases in between. Germline CDR1 SQVTM, CDR2 ANQGSEA. The CDR3 consists of 12 residues. CDR3 in amino acids: CSVAPTQDTQYF. CDR3 sequence (DNA): TGCAGCGTTGCACCGACACAAGATACGCAGTATTTT.

Many counts were recorded for this clonotype. The chain is built from TRBV12-3 or TRBV12-4 and TRBJ2-7, with 7 bases matching TRBD2. CDR3 length: 18 residues. The ends lost 6 bases at V and 2 bases at J; junction bases unmatched: 19. The CDR3 nucleotides read TGTGCCAGCAGCCCGGTGATAGGGGAGGGGCACCTTCCCTACGAGCAGTACTTC. Translation gives CASSPVIGEGHLPYEQYF.

This chain connects TRBV7-9 to TRBJ2-7, with 7 bases fitting TRBD1. Germline CDR1 reads SEHNR; CDR2 reads FQNEAQ (reference sequence). With V trimmed by 4 bases and J by 5 bases, 5 bases remained unmatched. The CDR3 is made up of 13 amino acids. DNA for the CDR3: TGTGCCAGCAGCTCCCTTACAGGGGACGAGCAGTACTTC. Translation gives CASSSLTGDEQYF.

This clonotype was recorded at least ten times. V usage is TRBV11-2 and J usage is TRBJ2-7, with D perhaps TRBD1 or TRBD2 (7 bases each). The length of the CDR3 is 15 residues. Trimming cost V 1 base and J 2 bases, with 12 bases left between them. Germline V lookup: CDR1 SGHAT, CDR2 FQNNGV. This CDR3 reads CASSLASGGAYEQYF. As DNA, the CDR3 is TGTGCCAGCAGCTTAGCCTCAGGGGGGGCCTACGAGCAGTACTTC.

This clonotype was detected ten times or more. The DNA of the CDR3 is TGTGCCAGCAGGACTTCAGGGGACGGCACTGAAGCTTTCTTT. Translated, it gives CASRTSGDGTEAFF. The chain combines TRBV13 with TRBJ1-1, with D tentatively TRBD1 (6 bases). Deletions cut 6 bases from V and 4 bases from J, with 15 bases between. Germline assignment: CDR1 PRHDT and CDR2 FYEKMQ (reference sequence). This CDR3 is 14 amino acids long.

CDR3 nucleotides: TGTGCCAGCAGCTCGCAAGACAGGCCCTACGAGCAGTACTTC. It translates to CASSSQDRPYEQYF. The chain couples TRBV11-3 to TRBJ2-7; D possibly corresponds to TRBD1 (6 bases). Germline CDR1 SGHNT, CDR2 YENEEA. V shed 4 bases and J shed 2 bases, with 12 bases lying between them. The CDR3 is 14 residues long. Drawing the rest from reference TRBV11-3 and TRBJ2-7, the complete variable domain is EAGVVQSPRYKIIEKKQPVAFWCNPISGHNTLYWYLQNLGQGPELLIRYENEEAVDDSQLPKDRFSAERLKGVDSTLKIQPAELGDSAVYLCASSSQDRPYEQYFGPGTRLTVT.

The sample holds many counts of this clonotype. J is TRBJ2-1 and V is TRBV20-1; TRBD2 agrees at 9 bases. After removal of 2 bases from V and 8 bases from J, the junction contained 7 bases not matched to a gene. Germline CDR1 DFQATT, CDR2 SNEGSKA (reference sequence). The CDR3 covers 14 residues. CDR3 nucleotide sequence: TGCAGTGCTAGATCCTTAGCGGGAGTAGATGAGCAGTTCTTC. Its translation is CSARSLAGVDEQFF.

This clonotype was observed at least ten times. The chain is built from TRBV15 and TRBJ2-7; no definite D call. The germline V gene encodes CDR1 LNHNV and CDR2 YYDKDF (reference sequence). The V gene lost 1 base and the J gene lost 0 bases, with 10 bases spanning the gap. The CDR3 totals 15 residues. The CDR3 nucleotides are TGTGCCACCAGCAGAGGTCCGGGCAACTCCTACGAGCAGTACTTC. This codes for CATSRGPGNSYEQYF.

The V gene is TRBV25-1, the J gene TRBJ1-1; no firm D call. Germline CDR1 is MGHDK and CDR2 is SYGVNS. The CDR3 runs 13 residues. Trimming stripped 3 bases from V and 1 base from J, with 6 bases between. In DNA form, the CDR3 reads TGTGCCAGCAGTGACTTAGGGAACACTGAAGCTTTCTTT. Its protein is CASSDLGNTEAFF.

The chain combines TRBV3-1 with TRBJ2-7, with 9 bases matching TRBD2. Germline CDR1 is LGHDT and CDR2 is YNNKEL (reference sequence). V was clipped by 4 bases and J by 2 bases; unmatched bases: 9. This CDR3 is built from 16 residues. In DNA form, the CDR3 reads TGTGCCAGCAGCCTACTTAGGACTAGCGCGACCTACGAGCAGTACTTC. This codes for CASSLLRTSATYEQYF.

This clonotype has at least ten counts. This chain connects TRBV20-1 to TRBJ2-7, with 14 bases matching TRBD2. Germline V CDR1 and CDR2: DFQATT, SNEGSKA (reference sequence). Trimming cost V 6 bases and J 4 bases; bases outside gene matches: 8. The CDR3 consists of 15 residues. DNA of the CDR3: TGCAGTGCACCCGGGACTAGCGGGAGTGGGTACGAGCAGTACTTC. It is translated as CSAPGTSGSGYEQYF.